This TCR beta chain was observed in a study of blood T cell repertoires in COVID-19. In the study overall: The United States, Italy and Spain provided the acute and convalescent COVID-19 samples. From T cells, B-cell-depleted T cells, or PBMCs came the material, which was cDNA or gDNA.

Original processing notes: Using reference gene primer amplification, nucleated cell counts were estimated. TCRdb keeps only in-frame clones here, not all; method: immunoSEQ multiplex PCR. V and J calls and clone size are as listed in that table; D and trimming were resolved from the DNA. The table includes under 150,000 clones, 60% to 85% detected once. In germline, CDR1 is SGHTA, CDR2 FQGTGA. Trimming cost V 5 bases and J 2 bases, with 11 bases left between them. CDR3 length: 14 amino acids. This TCR was recovered from a woman older than 75 with active or convalescent COVID-19. The chain combines TRBV7-3 with TRBJ2-3; perhaps TRBD2 as D (5 bases). The sample comprised peripheral blood. In DNA form, the CDR3 reads TGTGCCAGCAGCGCGAGCGGATACACAGATACGCAGTATTTT. It yields the protein CASSASGYTDTQYF.